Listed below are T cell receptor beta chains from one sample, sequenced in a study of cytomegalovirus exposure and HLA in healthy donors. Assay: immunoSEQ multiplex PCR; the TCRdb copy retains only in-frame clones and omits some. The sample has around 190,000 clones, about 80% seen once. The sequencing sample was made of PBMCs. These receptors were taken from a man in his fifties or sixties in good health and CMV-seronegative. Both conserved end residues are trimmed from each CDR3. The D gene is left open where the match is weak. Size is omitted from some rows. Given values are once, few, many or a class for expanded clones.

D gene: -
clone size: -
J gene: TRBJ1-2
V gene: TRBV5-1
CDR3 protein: ASSLVGGYGYT

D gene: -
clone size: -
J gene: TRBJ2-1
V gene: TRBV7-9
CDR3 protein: ASGLSGVPHEQF

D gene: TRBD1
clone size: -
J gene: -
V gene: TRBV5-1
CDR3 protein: ASSRGTGEFVLGRDSSYEQY

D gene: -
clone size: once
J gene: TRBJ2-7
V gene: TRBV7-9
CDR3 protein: SSSLPPVSEQY

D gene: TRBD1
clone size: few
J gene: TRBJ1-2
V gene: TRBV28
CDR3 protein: ASRTTQGARGYT

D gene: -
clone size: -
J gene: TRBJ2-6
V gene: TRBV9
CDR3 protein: ASSVGGTGANVLT

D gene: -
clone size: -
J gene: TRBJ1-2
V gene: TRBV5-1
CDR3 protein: ASSLAFTGLNAGSGYT

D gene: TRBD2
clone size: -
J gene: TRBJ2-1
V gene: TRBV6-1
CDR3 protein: ASSEEAGGWNEQF

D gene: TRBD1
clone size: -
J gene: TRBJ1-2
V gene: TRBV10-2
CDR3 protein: ASSETRDRGQGDYGYP

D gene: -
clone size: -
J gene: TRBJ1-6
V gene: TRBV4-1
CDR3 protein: ASSQFRAGNSPLH

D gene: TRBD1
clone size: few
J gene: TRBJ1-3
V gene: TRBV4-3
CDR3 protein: ASSPSYLGQADSGNTIY

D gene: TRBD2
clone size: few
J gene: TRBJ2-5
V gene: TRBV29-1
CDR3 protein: SVTTSGGPGNLY

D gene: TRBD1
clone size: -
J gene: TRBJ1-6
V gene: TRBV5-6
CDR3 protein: ASSRQGHPSPLH

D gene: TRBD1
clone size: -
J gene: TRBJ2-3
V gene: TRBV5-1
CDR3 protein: ASSLLQGATDTQY

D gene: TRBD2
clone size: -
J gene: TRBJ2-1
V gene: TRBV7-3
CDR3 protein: ASSAGGGSSYNEQF

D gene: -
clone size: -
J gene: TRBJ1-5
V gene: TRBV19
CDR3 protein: ASSRQGNQPQH

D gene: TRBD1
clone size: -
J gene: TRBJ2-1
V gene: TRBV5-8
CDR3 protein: ASSPWTGGTYNEQF

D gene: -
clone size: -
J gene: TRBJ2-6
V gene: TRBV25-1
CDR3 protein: ASSEWGGAGANVLT

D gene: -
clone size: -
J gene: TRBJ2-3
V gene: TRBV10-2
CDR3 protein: ASSETGLDTQY

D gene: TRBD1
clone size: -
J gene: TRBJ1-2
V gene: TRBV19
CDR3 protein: ASSMAGQGYGYT

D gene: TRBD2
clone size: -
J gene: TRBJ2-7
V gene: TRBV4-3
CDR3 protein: ASSQENGRAYEQY

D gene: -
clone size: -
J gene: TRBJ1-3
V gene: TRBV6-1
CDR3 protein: ASSEGHDSGNTIY

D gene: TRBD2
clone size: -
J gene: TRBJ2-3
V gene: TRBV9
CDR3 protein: ASSADGLAGVDTQY

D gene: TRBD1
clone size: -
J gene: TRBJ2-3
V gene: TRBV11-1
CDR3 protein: ASGQGSTDTQY

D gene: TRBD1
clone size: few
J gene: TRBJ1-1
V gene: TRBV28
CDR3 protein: ASNTPGQGAEAF

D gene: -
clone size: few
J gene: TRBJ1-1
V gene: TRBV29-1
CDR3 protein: SAGLPKTEAF

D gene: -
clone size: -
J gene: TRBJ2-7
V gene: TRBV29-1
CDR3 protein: SVEEPGPGSIPYEQY

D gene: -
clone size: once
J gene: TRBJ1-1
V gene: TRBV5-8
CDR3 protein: ASSLTGKAF

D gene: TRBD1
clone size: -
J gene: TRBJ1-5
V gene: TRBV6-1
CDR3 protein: ASSGTAINQPQH

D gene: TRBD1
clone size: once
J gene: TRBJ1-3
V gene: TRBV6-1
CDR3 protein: ASSESQTGVGNTIY

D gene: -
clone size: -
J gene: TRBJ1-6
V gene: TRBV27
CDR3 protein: ASSPRLGPWDYNSPLH

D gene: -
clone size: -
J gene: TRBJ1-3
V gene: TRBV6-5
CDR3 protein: ASSYGGASSGNTIY

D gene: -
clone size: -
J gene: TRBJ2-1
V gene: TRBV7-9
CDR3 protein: ASSLGSQYNEQF

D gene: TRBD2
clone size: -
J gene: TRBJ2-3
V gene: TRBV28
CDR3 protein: ASLTSGTDTQY

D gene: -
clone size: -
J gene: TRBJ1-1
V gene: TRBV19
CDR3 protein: ASSSIGDTEAF

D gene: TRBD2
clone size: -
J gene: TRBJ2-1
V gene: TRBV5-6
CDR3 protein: ASSLARGSPLSYNEQF

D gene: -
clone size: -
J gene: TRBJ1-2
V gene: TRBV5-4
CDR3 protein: ASSVALDYT

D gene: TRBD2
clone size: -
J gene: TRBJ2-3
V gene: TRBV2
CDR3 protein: ASTSGGRTDTQY

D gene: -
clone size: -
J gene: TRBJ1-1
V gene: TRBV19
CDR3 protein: ASSPQTVVTTEAF

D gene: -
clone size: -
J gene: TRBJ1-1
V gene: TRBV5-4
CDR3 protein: AGNGAEAF

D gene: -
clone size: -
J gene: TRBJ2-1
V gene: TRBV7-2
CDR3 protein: ASSGPPGLGEQF

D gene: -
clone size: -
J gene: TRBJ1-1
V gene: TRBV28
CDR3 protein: ASGPPNRVFAF

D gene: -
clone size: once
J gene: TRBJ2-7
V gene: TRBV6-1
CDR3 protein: ASSEDRGLGYEQY

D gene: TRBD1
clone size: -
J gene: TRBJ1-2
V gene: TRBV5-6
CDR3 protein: ASSPGQGGYT

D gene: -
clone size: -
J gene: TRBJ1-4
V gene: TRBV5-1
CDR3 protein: ASSLAPSSEKLF

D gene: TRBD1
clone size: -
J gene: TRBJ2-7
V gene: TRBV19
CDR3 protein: ASSMGTGGYEQY

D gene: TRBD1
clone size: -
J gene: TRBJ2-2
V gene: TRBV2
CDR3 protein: ASRAQGARYTGELF

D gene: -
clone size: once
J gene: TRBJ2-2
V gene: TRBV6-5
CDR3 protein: ASSRSGAGELF

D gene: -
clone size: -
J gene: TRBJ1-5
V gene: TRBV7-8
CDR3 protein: ASSLPSWTRNSNQPQH

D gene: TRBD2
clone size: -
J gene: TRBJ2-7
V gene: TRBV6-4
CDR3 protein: ASSDRRSSGRDSYEQY

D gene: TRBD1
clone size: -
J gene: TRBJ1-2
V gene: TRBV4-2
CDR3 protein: ASSQEGGRGLYGYP

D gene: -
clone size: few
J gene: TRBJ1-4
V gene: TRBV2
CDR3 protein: ASSESGTMNEKLF

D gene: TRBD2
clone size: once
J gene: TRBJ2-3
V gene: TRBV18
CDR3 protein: ASSPTSGLSTDTQY

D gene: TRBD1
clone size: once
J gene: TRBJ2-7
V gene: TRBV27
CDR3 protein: ASSFPNRGRYEQY

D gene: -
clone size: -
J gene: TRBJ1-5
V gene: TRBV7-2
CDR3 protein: ASSLSRQAYQPQN

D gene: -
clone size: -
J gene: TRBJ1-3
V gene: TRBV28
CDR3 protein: ASRSSGRNTIY

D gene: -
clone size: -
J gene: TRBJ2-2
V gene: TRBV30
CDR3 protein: AWSAGVAGELF

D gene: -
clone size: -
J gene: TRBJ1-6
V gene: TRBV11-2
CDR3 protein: ASSPSGQLNSPLH